This T cell receptor (beta chain) emerged from a study of post-analysis software for immune sequencing data. Across the whole study: The disease courses spanned relapsing-remitting, secondary progressive and progressive-relapsing forms of multiple sclerosis.

About this clonotype itself: No antigen is known for it.

The study's findings and limits: With F measure, samples from one preparation batch clustered together strongly. The normalized Chao1 diversity of multiple sclerosis patients was significantly lower than that of controls.

The authors incorporated unique molecular identifiers into the TCR beta cDNA libraries. The yield from roughly 1 to 10 million T cells was around 500,000 cDNA molecules in total. From the PCR reads, TCRdb called clonotypes with MiXCR, one entry per CDR3 protein. The sample holds under 900,000 distinct CDR3 sequences, roughly 58% seen once. What was sequenced was blood. The TCR originated in a girl aged 10 to 17 with multiple sclerosis.

In nucleotides, the CDR3 is TGTGCCAGCAGCCTGACGTTACGAGTCTCTGGGGCCAACGTCCTGACTTTC. This sequence encodes CASSLTLRVSGANVLTF. The J gene is TRBJ2-6, the V gene TRBV7-3; no clear D. CDR1 SGHTA and CDR2 FQGTGA come from the germline V gene. CDR3 length: 17 residues. The V and J ends lost 5 bases and 0 bases respectively, with 14 bases between them.